This T cell receptor (beta chain) was captured in a study of CD8+ T cells in alopecia areata. cDNA serving as the sequencing template came from extracted, reverse transcribed RNA. Clones were sequenced by immunoSEQ multiplex PCR, and TCRdb holds only the in-frame ones, with some missing. Here the sample spans 190,000 or so clones, about 60% being singletons. Germline-derived CDR1 and CDR2 are SGHRS and YFSETQ. The CDR3 is made up of 16 amino acids. V shed 4 bases and J shed 0 bases, with 17 bases lying between them. As for treatment: oral pan-JAK inhibitor, 5-10 mg twice daily. The J gene is TRBJ2-7, the V gene TRBV5-1; D is possibly TRBD1 (6 bases). The material sequenced was CD8+ T cells sorted from blood, taken at week 24, from a patient treated with tofacitinib. This sequence originates from a human donor with alopecia areata. Here the CDR3 reads CASSTTRGTYSYEQYF. The CDR3 nucleotides read TGCGCCAGCAGCACAACTCGTGGGACATACTCCTACGAGCAGTACTTC.